A single sample gave rise to the 10 T cell receptor beta chains below, sequenced in a study of regulatory T cells in long-lasting Graves disease. Investigators prepared the TCR beta libraries by applying iRepertoire HTBI primers and Arm-PCR of CDR3 regions. TCRdb reprocessed the multiplex PCR reads with MiXCR, giving one entry per CDR3 protein. The sample has about 360,000 distinct CDR3 sequences; 15% to 20% are singletons. Time point of the sample: newly diagnosed GD, antithyroid drugs for less than 3 months. With RNA extracted from PBMCs as input, the TCR library was made. The data also belong to a second study, concerning T cells in Graves' hyperthyroidism and ophthalmopathy.

The material sequenced was peripheral blood mononuclear cells (PBMCs), taken at new diagnosis, from a patient treated with antithyroid drugs. These receptors all stem from a woman aged 18-30 years with Graves disease.

This clonotype was seen only a few times. The chain employs TRBV19 and TRBJ2-5; TRBD2 matches 7 bases. Germline V gives CDR1 LNHDA, CDR2 SQIVND (reference sequence). V was clipped by 3 bases and J by 4 bases; unmatched bases: 8. The CDR3 sequence is 15 residues long. The CDR3, as DNA: TGTGCCAGTAGTATTCCGACGGCGGGAGCAGAGACCCAGTACTTC. Protein: CASSIPTAGAETQYF. The whole variable domain, remainder taken from reference TRBV19 and TRBJ2-5, is DGGITQSPKYLFRKEGQNVTLSCEQNLNHDAMYWYRQDPGQGLRLIYYSQIVNDFQKGDIAEGYSVSREKKESFPLTVTSAQKNPTAFYLCASSIPTAGAETQYFGPGTRLLVL.

The table lists this clonotype with many counts. This chain joins TRBV7-6 and TRBJ2-1; D remains ambiguous. This CDR3 contains 16 residues. The germline gives CDR1 SGHVS, CDR2 FNYEAQ. Trimming stripped 1 base from V and 0 bases from J, with 10 bases between. The CDR3 here is CASSLVLDLSYNEQFF. The CDR3, as DNA: TGTGCCAGCAGCTTAGTACTCGATCTCTCCTACAATGAGCAGTTCTTC.

This clonotype appeared many times. CDR3 sequence (DNA): TGTGCCACCAGCACCCACTCAGGGGTGTACACTGAAGCTTTCTTT. This encodes CATSTHSGVYTEAFF. V usage is TRBV15 and J usage is TRBJ1-1; a weak D match, TRBD1 (6 bases). The germline CDR1 and CDR2 sequences are LNHNV and YYDKDF (reference sequence). V was shortened by 4 bases and J by 3 bases, with 15 bases between the two germline ends. This CDR3 comprises 15 residues.

This clonotype was recorded at least ten times. V is TRBV3-1 and J is TRBJ2-7; maybe TRBD1 (6 bases). V dropped 1 base and J dropped 4 bases, with 14 bases sitting between them. This CDR3 spans 15 amino acids. CDR1 LGHDT and CDR2 YNNKEL come from the germline V gene (reference sequence). The CDR3 coding sequence is TGTGCCAGCAGCCAAGTCCGGGACATTTCATACGAGCAGTACTTC. Protein product: CASSQVRDISYEQYF.

In this sample, this clonotype turned up many times. The rearrangement joins TRBV7-6 to TRBJ2-7; D possibly corresponds to TRBD2 (5 bases). V lost 0 bases and J lost 6, with 15 bases in between. The CDR3 spans 15 residues. Germline loops: CDR1 SGHVS, CDR2 FNYEAQ. CDR3 region: CASSLAETAAGEQYF. In DNA, the CDR3 is TGTGCCAGCAGCTTAGCCGAAACTGCGGCGGGCGAGCAGTACTTC.

This clonotype was observed at least ten times. This sequence joins TRBV5-1 and TRBJ1-3; the D is unclear. Germline CDR1 reads SGHRS; CDR2 reads YFSETQ. Trimming removed 4 bases at V and 0 bases at J, with 8 bases between. CDR3 size: 14 residues. In DNA, the CDR3 is TGCGCCAGCAGCAGAGGAAGCTCTGGAAACACCATATATTTT. Amino acid sequence: CASSRGSSGNTIYF.

This clonotype was detected many times. V and J are TRBV12-3 or TRBV12-4 and TRBJ2-3; 9 bases map to TRBD2. J gave up 1 base and V 7 bases, and 0 bases lay outside the gene matches. The CDR3 runs 13 residues. The DNA of the CDR3 is TGTGCCAGCAAGCGGGGGGGCACAGATACGCAGTATTTT. Translating it yields CASKRGGTDTQYF.

The CDR3 DNA reads TGTGCCAGCAAGGGACTAGCGGGTAACAATGAGCAGTTCTTC. The encoded protein is CASKGLAGNNEQFF. The V and J genes are TRBV9 and TRBJ2-1; 12 bases map to TRBD2. CDR3 size: 14 residues. Per the germline V gene, CDR1 is SGDLS and CDR2 is YYNGEE. J lost 5 bases, V lost 6 bases, and 3 bases had no gene match.

This clonotype has a count of ten or more. The chain couples TRBV28 to TRBJ2-7; 7 nucleotides agree with TRBD1. Germline trimming cut 5 bases from V and 3 bases from J; bases unmatched to any gene: 7. The germline V gene has CDR1 MDHEN and CDR2 SYDVKM. The length of the CDR3 is 14 residues. The CDR3 sequence is CASSPSGQNYEQYF. In DNA, the CDR3 is TGTGCCAGCAGTCCCTCGGGACAGAACTACGAGCAGTACTTC.

Concerning this clonotype itself: A much larger clonotype is one base distant, so this may be a read error. A read error is likely, as this CDR3 ends without the conserved phenylalanine or tryptophan. The rearrangement joins TRBV7-2 to TRBJ2-1, with D maybe TRBD2 (7 bases). CDR3 size: 16 residues. V shed 1 base and J shed 2 bases, with 12 bases lying between them. CDR1 and CDR2 from the germline V gene are SGHTA and FQGNSA. CDR3: CASSLVGGGAYNEQFL. CDR3 in DNA: TGTGCCAGCAGCTTAGTGGGAGGGGGGGCCTACAATGAGCAGTTCCTC.